Listed here are 22 T cell receptor beta chains from one sample, sequenced in a study of OX40 agonist ivuxolimab in advanced cancers. TCRdb's copy holds only in-frame clones and misses some; the assay was immunoSEQ multiplex PCR. The repertoire holds 70,000 or so clones, with around 89% as singletons. The source material was CD4+ or CD8+ T cells sorted from blood, sampled in a trial of the OX40 agonist ivuxolimab. The receptors shown here come from an adult with an advanced solid tumor such as melanoma, head and neck, liver or kidney cancer.

J is TRBJ2-1 and V is TRBV11-3; 9 nucleotides line up with TRBD2. V gave up 5 bases and J gave up 5 bases; unmatched junction bases: 10. The V gene's germline CDR1 is SGHNT and CDR2 YENEEA. The CDR3 has 16 amino acids. The CDR3 is CASSPARLAVNNEQFF. CDR3 nucleotide sequence: TGTGCCAGCAGCCCAGCCCGACTAGCGGTCAACAATGAGCAGTTCTTC.

CDR3 protein: CASSLAGGRGEQFF. CDR3 in DNA: TGTGCCAGCAGTTTAGCGGGAGGGAGGGGTGAGCAGTTCTTC. This chain connects TRBV27 to TRBJ2-1; 9 bases align to TRBD2. With V trimmed by 2 bases and J by 9 bases, 5 bases remained unmatched. The CDR3 consists of 14 residues. CDR1 is MNHEY, CDR2 SMNVEV, per germline (reference sequence).

The chain links TRBV18 to TRBJ2-5, with D perhaps TRBD2 (5 bases). The germline V and J ends were trimmed by 2 bases and 2 bases, with 12 bases remaining between them. Germline V CDR1 and CDR2: KGHSH, LQKENI. The CDR3 is 15 residues long. The DNA for the CDR3 is TGTGCCAGCTCACCAACGGTGGCGGGTCAAGAGACCCAGTACTTC. Translation gives CASSPTVAGQETQYF.

V usage is TRBV18 and J usage is TRBJ2-4, with unresolved D. The length of the CDR3 is 14 residues. Germline V gene lookup returns CDR1 KGHSH and CDR2 LQKENI. V dropped 2 bases and J dropped 1 base, with 6 bases sitting between them. The chain's CDR3 is CASSPASAKNIQYF. The CDR3 DNA reads as TGTGCCAGCTCACCAGCGAGCGCCAAAAACATTCAGTACTTC.

This chain uses TRBV7-9 with TRBJ2-6; 7 nucleotides line up with TRBD2. The germline gives CDR1 SEHNR, CDR2 FQNEAQ (reference sequence). V lost 5 bases, J lost 2 bases, and 6 bases stayed unmatched. There are 16 residues in the CDR3. CDR3 amino acids: CASSRGEGAGANVLTF. The CDR3, as DNA: TGTGCCAGCAGCCGGGGGGAGGGCGCTGGGGCCAACGTCCTGACTTTC. The variable domain in full, with the rest retrieved from reference TRBV7-9 and TRBJ2-6, is DTGVSQNPRHKITKRGQNVTFRCDPISEHNRLYWYRQTLGQGPEFLTYFQNEAQLEKSRLLSDRFSAERPKGSFSTLEIQRTEQGDSAMYLCASSRGEGAGANVLTFGAGSRLTVL.

The chain is built from TRBV7-6 and TRBJ2-5; TRBD2 aligns across 8 bases. This CDR3 comprises 13 residues. Germline CDR1 SGHVS, CDR2 FNYEAQ. V shed 5 bases, J shed 6 bases, and the junction held 5 bases outside the gene matches. The CDR3: CASSLGGAKTQYF. The CDR3 DNA follows: TGTGCCAGCAGCCTCGGGGGGGCTAAGACCCAGTACTTC.

This rearrangement joins TRBV18 to TRBJ2-3; the D gene could be TRBD1 or TRBD2 (5 bases each). Germline V gives CDR1 KGHSH, CDR2 LQKENI. V was pared by 6 bases and J by 0 bases, with 19 bases between. The CDR3 consists of 17 residues. This CDR3 reads CASSPFRDGGSTDTQYF. The CDR3 bases are TGTGCCAGCTCCCCATTTCGGGACGGAGGTAGCACAGATACGCAGTATTTT.

The CDR3 sequence: CASSAHSSSGRSYNEQFF. DNA of the CDR3: TGTGCCAGCAGCGCCCATAGTAGTAGCGGGAGGTCCTACAATGAGCAGTTCTTC. The chain couples TRBV7-8 to TRBJ2-1; 10 nucleotides match TRBD2. Trimming removed 5 bases from V and 1 base from J; junction bases left unmatched: 11. The CDR3 spans 18 residues. CDR1 is SGHVS and CDR2 is FQNEAQ in the germline V gene.

This CDR3 reads CASSLTFGTENSGNTIYF. CDR3 DNA: TGTGCCAGCAGCTTAACGTTCGGGACAGAGAACTCTGGAAACACCATATATTTT. The rearrangement uses TRBV7-3 and TRBJ1-3, with 7 bases identical to TRBD1. J lost 0 bases, V lost 0 bases, and 8 bases had no gene match. This CDR3 has 18 residues. Germline values: CDR1 SGHTA, CDR2 FQGTGA.

The chain couples TRBV4-3 to TRBJ2-5; D call uncertain. Germline V lookup: CDR1 LGHNA, CDR2 YSLEER. The CDR3 runs 14 residues. V lost 4 bases and J 0 bases, leaving 9 bases between the germline ends. For the CDR3, the DNA is TGCGCCAGCAGCCCCTTGAGGCACCAAGAGACCCAGTACTTC. Protein: CASSPLRHQETQYF.

V is TRBV7-2 and J is TRBJ1-2; D is unclear. V was pared by 4 bases and J by 3 bases, with 15 bases between. The CDR3 sequence is 15 residues long. CDR1 is SGHTA and CDR2 is FQGNSA in the germline V gene. Here the CDR3 DNA reads TGTGCCAGCAGCTCCACACCTACGGGCTACTATGGCTACACCTTC. This gives the protein CASSSTPTGYYGYTF.

This chain uses TRBV18 with TRBJ1-2, with 8 bases aligning to TRBD1. This CDR3 has 14 amino acids. Germline values: CDR1 KGHSH, CDR2 LQKENI. V dropped 6 bases and J dropped 7; count of bases not matched to a gene: 10. The CDR3: CASSSGQGARGYTF. The CDR3 coding sequence is TGTGCCAGCTCCTCCGGCCAGGGGGCGCGTGGCTACACCTTC.

V is TRBV27 and J is TRBJ2-3, with 9 bases matching TRBD2. Trimming cost V 6 bases and J 2 bases; bases outside gene matches: 6. This CDR3 has 15 amino acids. Germline values: CDR1 MNHEY, CDR2 SMNVEV (reference sequence). In nucleotides, the CDR3 is TGTGCCAGCAGAGAACTAGCGGGTTCCACAGATACGCAGTATTTT. It specifies CASRELAGSTDTQYF.

The J gene is TRBJ1-4, the V gene TRBV18; D might be TRBD1 (5 bases). V gave up 0 bases and J gave up 8 bases, with 13 bases separating them. Per germline, CDR1 KGHSH and CDR2 LQKENI. The length of the CDR3 is 15 residues. CDR3 bases: TGTGCCAGCTCACCACCGGGGAGGGGTGAGGAAAAACTGTTTTTT. Translation gives CASSPPGRGEEKLFF.

The chain recombines TRBV7-8 with TRBJ2-5; 11 nucleotides agree with TRBD2. The DNA matches TRBJ2-7 better at its end, which makes the J call doubtful. Germline assignment: CDR1 SGHVS and CDR2 FQNEAQ. This CDR3 contains 18 residues. Written as DNA, the CDR3 is TGTGCCAGCAGGGGACAGGGTACCGGGACTAGCGGAGCCTACGAGCAGTACTTC. Its translation: CASRGQGTGTSGAYEQYF.

The chain combines TRBV25-1 with TRBJ1-2, with unresolved D. This CDR3 has 11 residues. The germline V gene encodes CDR1 MGHDK and CDR2 SYGVNS. Deletions cut 6 bases from V and 6 bases from J, with 8 bases between. CDR3: CASRLLDGYTF. For the CDR3, the DNA is TGTGCCAGCAGACTCTTGGATGGCTACACCTTC.

The chain joins TRBV9 to TRBJ2-1; 8 bases line up with TRBD2. Germline CDR1 reads SGDLS; CDR2 reads YYNGEE. The CDR3 loop spans 16 amino acids. The V segment lost 4 bases and the J segment 9 bases; nucleotides outside the gene matches: 15. CDR3 sequence: CASSLRTGTSLFEQFF. The CDR3 bases are TGTGCCAGCAGCCTCAGGACCGGGACTAGTTTGTTTGAGCAGTTCTTC.

The chain carries TRBV5-1 and TRBJ1-2; D perhaps matches TRBD1 (6 bases). CDR1 is SGHRS, CDR2 YFSETQ, per germline. Trimming removed 0 bases at V and 8 bases at J, with 14 bases between. This CDR3 has 14 residues. CDR3 nucleotide sequence: TGCGCCAGCAGCTTGGGGAACGGGGGGCACGGCTACACCTTC. This encodes CASSLGNGGHGYTF.

This chain links TRBV5-1 with TRBJ2-5; tentatively, D is TRBD2 (5 bases). Looked up from germline, CDR1 is SGHRS and CDR2 is YFSETQ. This CDR3 comprises 13 residues. Trimming removed 5 bases at V and 4 bases at J, with 12 bases between. Here the CDR3 reads CASRVEGSETQYF. For the CDR3, the DNA is TGCGCCAGCAGAGTTGAGGGTTCAGAGACCCAGTACTTC. Drawing the rest from reference TRBV5-1 and TRBJ2-5, the complete variable domain is KAGVTQTPRYLIKTRGQQVTLSCSPISGHRSVSWYQQTPGQGLQFLFEYFSETQRNKGNFPGRFSGRQFSNSRSEMNVSTLELGDSALYLCASRVEGSETQYFGPGTRLLVL.

The chain joins TRBV11-3 to TRBJ2-7, with D perhaps assigned TRBD1 or TRBD2 (5 bases each). This CDR3 region has 12 residues. The germline V gene encodes CDR1 SGHNT and CDR2 YENEEA. The V gene lost 5 bases and the J gene lost 3 bases, with 8 bases spanning the gap. CDR3 region: CASSRGNYEQYF. In nucleotides, the CDR3 is TGTGCCAGCAGCCGGGGCAACTACGAGCAGTACTTC.

The V call is TRBV28, the J call TRBJ2-7; weak D call: TRBD1 (6 bases). CDR1 is MDHEN and CDR2 is SYDVKM in the germline V gene. CDR3 length: 12 amino acids. V lost 5 bases and J lost 7, with 12 bases in between. CDR3 in amino acids: CASSRLTGEQYF. For the CDR3, the DNA is TGTGCCAGCAGTCGACTCACAGGGGAGCAGTACTTC.

The rearrangement links TRBV13 to TRBJ2-7; perhaps TRBD2 as D (6 bases). V was pared by 4 bases and J by 4 bases, with 20 bases between. Germline values: CDR1 PRHDT, CDR2 FYEKMQ (reference sequence). CDR3 length: 16 residues. CDR3 in amino acids: CASSSPQGRSGYEQYF. CDR3 coding DNA: TGTGCCAGCAGCTCCCCCCAGGGCAGGAGCGGGTACGAGCAGTACTTC.